These 12 T cell receptor beta chains came from one sample sequenced in a study of early T cells in non-severe SARS-CoV-2 infection. TCRdb redid the calling of the 5' RACE reads with MiXCR, one entry per CDR3 protein. The sample consists of roughly 97,000 distinct CDR3 sequences, about 11% of them appearing once. The sample in question was whole blood, obtained at baseline. The receptor set was obtained from an adult who was a healthcare worker with PCR-confirmed SARS-CoV-2 infection or an uninfected control (not recorded which).

This clonotype was seen a few times. The V call is TRBV7-3, the J call TRBJ2-1; either TRBD1 or TRBD2 may supply D (6 bases each). Germline V gives CDR1 SGHTA, CDR2 FQGTGA. The ends were cut back, 5 bases at V and 8 bases at J, with 13 bases in the middle. CDR3 length equals 13 residues. CDR3 bases: TGTGCCAGCAGCCTCCAAGGGGGGTATGAGCAGTTCTTC. Its protein product is CASSLQGGYEQFF.

In its sample, this clonotype was seen a few times. This rearrangement joins TRBV5-1 to TRBJ1-1; D is unclear. This CDR3 has 13 residues. In germline, CDR1 is SGHRS, CDR2 YFSETQ. Between the trimmed V and J ends, which lost 0 bases and 1 base, there was a span of 4 bases. CDR3 amino acids: CASSLGKNTEAFF. The CDR3 DNA sequence: TGCGCCAGCAGCTTGGGCAAGAACACTGAAGCTTTCTTT.

The V and J genes are TRBV27 and TRBJ2-3; 8 bases line up with TRBD1. This CDR3 is built from 14 residues. Germline trimming cut 6 bases from V and 3 bases from J; bases unmatched to any gene: 5. Germline CDR1 MNHEY, CDR2 SMNVEV (reference sequence). The CDR3 nucleotides are TGTGCCAGCAGCCATGGACAGGGAACAGATACGCAGTATTTT. Its protein product is CASSHGQGTDTQYF.

The chain recombines TRBV7-2 with TRBJ2-3; no clear D gene. Between the trimmed V and J ends, which lost 5 bases and 2 bases, there was a span of 14 bases. Germline lookup yields CDR1 SGHTA and CDR2 FQGNSA. This CDR3 spans 15 amino acids. The CDR3 DNA reads as TGTGCCAGCAGCCTCGATAGCTCCAACACAGATACGCAGTATTTT. Its translation: CASSLDSSNTDTQYF.

The chain couples TRBV5-1 to TRBJ2-5; no reliable D call. The CDR3 is 14 residues long. The germline V gene has CDR1 SGHRS and CDR2 YFSETQ. V lost 3 bases and J 5 bases, leaving 14 bases between the germline ends. Here the CDR3 reads CASSSLGLSETQYF. The CDR3 DNA follows: TGCGCCAGCAGCTCCCTCGGGCTGAGCGAGACCCAGTACTTC.

A remark on this clonotype: It is likely a read error, because the conserved phenylalanine at the end of the CDR3 is missing. The chain couples TRBV12-3 or TRBV12-4 to TRBJ2-7; D gene unclear. The CDR3 is made up of 13 amino acids. V was shortened by 5 bases and J by 2 bases, with 10 bases between the two germline ends. The CDR3 reads CASSPPRTYEQYL. The CDR3, as DNA: TGTGCCAGCAGTCCCCCGAGGACCTACGAGCAGTACTTA.

The sample holds a few counts of this clonotype. The rearrangement uses TRBV7-2 and TRBJ2-7, with D hard to call. The V gene lost 2 bases and the J gene lost 3 bases, with 14 bases spanning the gap. The V gene's germline CDR1 is SGHTA and CDR2 FQGNSA. This CDR3 has 15 residues. The DNA of the CDR3 is TGTGCCAGCAGCTTAAGGGCGGAATCCATCTACGAGCAGTACTTC. This codes for CASSLRAESIYEQYF.

The chain carries TRBV5-6 and TRBJ2-3; D is unclear. Germline assignment: CDR1 SGHDT and CDR2 YYEEEE. The CDR3 totals 13 residues. The V end was cut by 4 bases, the J end by 4 bases, with 10 bases between. For the CDR3, the DNA is TGTGCCAGCAGCCCGAACGAAGCAGATACGCAGTATTTT. It translates to CASSPNEADTQYF.

The chain couples TRBV21-1 to TRBJ1-1; whether TRBD1, the table's D call, matches the DNA was not checked. TRBV21-1 is shown as a pseudogene. This CDR3 region has 14 residues. The CDR3 DNA sequence: TGTGCCAGCACCACCGGGGCTTGGGACACTGAAGCTTTCTTT. It codes for CASTTGAWDTEAFF.

The chain is built from TRBV20-1 and TRBJ1-2, with D hard to call. Trimming left V 4 bases short and J 6 bases short, with 12 bases between. The germline CDR1 and CDR2 sequences are DFQATT and SNEGSKA (reference sequence). This CDR3 has 12 amino acids. CDR3 coding DNA: TGCAGTGCTACGATGGGATGGGATGGCTACACCTTC. Its protein is CSATMGWDGYTF.

This clonotype appeared a few times. The genes are TRBV11-3 and TRBJ2-2; a weak D match, TRBD2 (6 bases). CDR3 length equals 14 residues. The ends were cut back, 5 bases at V and 3 bases at J, with 10 bases in the middle. Per the germline V gene, CDR1 is SGHNT and CDR2 is YENEEA. CDR3 sequence reads: CASSRGGDTGELFF. Here the CDR3 DNA reads TGTGCCAGCAGCCGAGGCGGGGACACCGGGGAGCTGTTTTTT.

This clonotype was found a few times. This rearrangement joins TRBV7-3 to TRBJ2-5; no firm D call. Looked up from germline, CDR1 is SGHTA and CDR2 is FQGTGA. V shed 5 bases and J shed 0 bases, with 7 bases lying between them. The CDR3 length is 13 residues. CDR3 bases: TGTGCCAGCAGCCCCTCTAACCAAGAGACCCAGTACTTC. Amino acids: CASSPSNQETQYF.